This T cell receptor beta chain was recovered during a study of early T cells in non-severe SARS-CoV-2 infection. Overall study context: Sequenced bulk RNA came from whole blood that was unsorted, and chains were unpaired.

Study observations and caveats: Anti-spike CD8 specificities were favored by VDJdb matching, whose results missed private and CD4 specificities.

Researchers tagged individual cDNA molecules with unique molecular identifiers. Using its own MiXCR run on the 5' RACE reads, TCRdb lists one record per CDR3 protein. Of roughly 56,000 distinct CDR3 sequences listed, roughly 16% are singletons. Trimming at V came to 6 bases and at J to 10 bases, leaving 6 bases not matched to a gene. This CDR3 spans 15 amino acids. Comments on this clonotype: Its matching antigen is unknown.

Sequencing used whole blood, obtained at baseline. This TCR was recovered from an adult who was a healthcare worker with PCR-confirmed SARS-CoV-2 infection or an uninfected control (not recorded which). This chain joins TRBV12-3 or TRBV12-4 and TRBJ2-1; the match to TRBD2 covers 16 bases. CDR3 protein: CASSSGLAGGEEQFF. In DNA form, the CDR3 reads TGTGCCAGCAGCTCGGGACTAGCGGGAGGGGAAGAGCAGTTCTTC.